This note documents a single T cell receptor (beta chain) sequence. CDR1 is SQVTM, CDR2 ANQGSEA, per germline. Trimming cost V 6 bases and J 4 bases; bases outside gene matches: 2. The CDR3 covers 12 residues. Here immunoSEQ multiplex PCR was the method, and the copy in TCRdb shows in-frame clones only, minus some. The sample carries tens of thousands of clones, about 90% recorded once. This sample stems from a study of OX40 agonist ivuxolimab in advanced cancers. Looking at the study overall: The drug used for patients, ivuxolimab, was an agonistic anti-OX40 (CD134) antibody. Three individuals attained partial responses, comprising one hepatocellular carcinoma case and two cutaneous melanoma cases. Eligibility rules accepted prior anti-PD-1, anti-PD-L1 or anti-CTLA-4 therapy, and over 35% had some.

The source of this sequence is an adult with an advanced solid tumor such as melanoma, head and neck, liver or kidney cancer. Sequenced material: CD4+ or CD8+ T cells sorted from blood, taken in a trial of the OX40 agonist ivuxolimab. This chain links TRBV29-1 with TRBJ2-4, with TRBD1 identical over 8 bases. CDR3 amino acids: CSVRDRKNIQYF. The CDR3 DNA is TGCAGCGTGAGGGACAGGAAAAACATTCAGTACTTC.